Included here is one T cell receptor (beta chain) sequence, with context. These data originate in a study of T cells in narcolepsy. Using immunoSEQ multiplex PCR, the repertoire was profiled, and TCRdb retains in-frame clones only, with some absent. Of fewer than 35,000 clones listed, 70% to 80% are singletons. This clonotype was sampled from a human donor with narcolepsy. Sequenced input: CD45RA- memory CD4+ T cells from PBMCs.

Written as DNA, the CDR3 is TGCGCCAGCAGTCTGGGACAGGGGGCAGGTGAGCAGTTCTTC. As protein: CASSLGQGAGEQFF. The rearrangement uses TRBV5-1 and TRBJ2-1, with 12 bases matching TRBD1. CDR1 is SGHRS, CDR2 YFSETQ, per germline. CDR3 length: 14 amino acids. V dropped 5 bases and J dropped 9; count of bases not matched to a gene: 6.